Listed below are T cell receptor beta chains from one sample, sequenced in a study of Ad26.COV2.S vaccination and SARS-CoV-2 variants. Clones were sequenced by immunoSEQ multiplex PCR, and TCRdb holds only the in-frame ones, with some missing. The data hold over 400,000 clones, with about 92% observed a single time. The source material was peripheral blood, sampled in a trial of Ad26.COV2.S vaccine versus placebo. The receptors originated from a person between 18 and 60 years old who received the Ad26.COV2.S COVID-19 vaccine or a placebo. CDR3s include the opening cysteine and the closing phenylalanine or tryptophan. The D gene is left open where the match is weak. Only some rows state a clone size, as once, few, many or a class for expanded clones.

CDR3: CASSTLQGEAFF
DNA: TGCGCCAGCAGCACACTACAGGGTGAAGCTTTCTTT
size: few
V: TRBV5-1
length: 12
D: .
J: TRBJ1-1

CDR3: CASSYLTKVPSEKLFF
DNA: TGTGCCAGCAGTTACCTAACAAAAGTGCCTTCCGAAAAACTGTTTTTT
size: .
V: TRBV6-5
length: 16
D: .
J: TRBJ1-4

CDR3: CASSLGNTQYF
DNA: TGTGCCAGCAGCTTAGGGAATACGCAGTATTTT
size: .
V: TRBV7-2
length: 11
D: .
J: TRBJ2-3

CDR3: CASSSPRRDGSYEQYF
DNA: TGTGCCAGCAGTTCTCCCCGCCGGGACGGATCCTACGAGCAGTACTTC
size: .
V: TRBV28
length: 16
D: .
J: TRBJ2-7

CDR3: CASSPGDGQPQHF
DNA: TGTGCCAGCTCACCAGGGGACGGTCAGCCCCAGCATTTT
size: .
V: TRBV18
length: 13
D: .
J: TRBJ1-5

CDR3: CASSHGGTGGYEQYF
DNA: TGCGCCAGCAGCCACGGTGGAACAGGGGGTTACGAGCAGTACTTC
size: .
V: TRBV4-3
length: 15
D: TRBD1
J: TRBJ2-7

CDR3: CASSTGQGLHNEQFF
DNA: TGTGCCAGTAGTACGGGACAGGGTCTTCACAATGAGCAGTTCTTC
size: .
V: TRBV19
length: 15
D: TRBD1
J: TRBJ2-1

CDR3: CASRDDRGSYEQYF
DNA: TGTGCCAGCAGAGATGACAGGGGCTCCTACGAGCAGTACTTC
size: .
V: TRBV6-5
length: 14
D: TRBD1
J: TRBJ2-7

CDR3: CASSLYSRYTEAFF
DNA: TGTGCCAGCAGCTTGTACAGCCGGTACACTGAAGCTTTCTTT
size: .
V: TRBV5-5
length: 14
D: .
J: TRBJ1-1

CDR3: CASSERTGSGNQPQHF
DNA: TGTGCCAGCAGCGAGAGGACAGGCTCGGGCAATCAGCCCCAGCATTTT
size: .
V: TRBV21-1
length: 16
D: .
J: TRBJ1-5

CDR3: CASSIGQGGNQPQHF
DNA: TGTGCCAGTAGTATAGGACAGGGAGGGAATCAGCCCCAGCATTTT
size: few
V: TRBV19
length: 15
D: TRBD1
J: TRBJ1-5

CDR3: CASSPARNSGNTIYF
DNA: TGTGCCAGCTCACCGGCCAGAAACTCTGGAAACACCATATATTTT
size: .
V: TRBV18
length: 15
D: .
J: TRBJ1-3

CDR3: CASSQVENYGYTF
DNA: TGCGCCAGCAGCCAAGTCGAAAACTATGGCTACACCTTC
size: .
V: TRBV4-1
length: 13
D: .
J: TRBJ1-2

CDR3: CASSPIGTGGGYTF
DNA: TGTGCCAGCTCGCCCATCGGGACAGGGGGTGGCTACACCTTC
size: once
V: TRBV18
length: 14
D: TRBD1
J: TRBJ1-2

CDR3: CASSGMARSASNQPQHF
DNA: TGTGCCAGCAGTGGGATGGCTAGGTCAGCTAGCAATCAGCCCCAGCATTTT
size: .
V: TRBV6-1
length: 17
D: .
J: TRBJ1-5

CDR3: CASSPGLNLNTEAFF
DNA: TGCGCCAGCAGCCCGGGACTTAATCTGAACACTGAAGCTTTCTTT
size: .
V: TRBV5-1
length: 15
D: .
J: TRBJ1-1

CDR3: CASSQSSGGLGTDTQYF
DNA: TGCGCCAGCAGCCAATCTTCTGGCGGGTTAGGCACAGATACGCAGTATTTT
size: .
V: TRBV4-1
length: 17
D: .
J: TRBJ2-3

CDR3: CASSPTLDSFNSPLHF
DNA: TGTGCCAGCAGCCCAACCTTGGACAGCTTTAATTCACCCCTCCACTTT
size: .
V: TRBV7-6
length: 16
D: .
J: TRBJ1-6

CDR3: CASSPRKDSQETQYF
DNA: TGTGCCAGCTCACCGCGAAAGGACAGCCAAGAGACCCAGTACTTC
size: .
V: TRBV18
length: 15
D: .
J: TRBJ2-5

CDR3: CASSSGAYEQYF
DNA: TGTGCCAGCAGTTCCGGGGCCTACGAGCAGTACTTC
size: .
V: TRBV6-5
length: 12
D: .
J: TRBJ2-7

CDR3: CASGTNTGGHTEAFF
DNA: TGTGCTAGTGGTACTAATACAGGGGGCCACACTGAAGCTTTCTTT
size: .
V: TRBV12-5
length: 15
D: TRBD1
J: TRBJ1-1

CDR3: CASSETQVWTEAFF
DNA: TGTGCCAGCAGTGAAACTCAGGTTTGGACTGAAGCTTTCTTT
size: .
V: TRBV6-1
length: 14
D: .
J: TRBJ1-1